Below, 5 T cell receptor beta chains from the same sample are listed, as sequenced in a study of blood T cells in healthy people across ages (dated by TCRdb to 2013 to 2016). Receptor amplification or capture employed 5' RACE. The second PCR ran for about 7 to 11 cycles and used a J-beta primer mix along with a sample-barcoded 5' primer. Using fastp at Q25 and MiXCR, TCRdb reprocessed the public reads and kept productive beta chains. Each CDR3 protein appears once, grouped with its most common genes and DNA. For this sample the table gives some 1,800,000 distinct CDR3 sequences, of which about 39% were detected only once. Together, the top ten hold 23% of the sample. Specimen: blood. These receptors were collected from a human donor in good health.

V and J are TRBV7-6 and TRBJ2-4; 10 bases are a match to TRBD1. The DNA end is more similar to TRBJ2-5, so the J call may be wrong. This CDR3 is built from 15 residues. Germline V gene sequence: CDR1 SGHVS, CDR2 FNYEAQ. The CDR3, as DNA: TGTGCCAGCAGCAGCCTCGGGACAGGGGAAGAGACCCAGTACTTC. This sequence encodes CASSSLGTGEETQYF.

This sequence joins TRBV3-1 and TRBJ2-5; D gene unclear. Germline CDR1 LGHDT, CDR2 YNNKEL (reference sequence). This CDR3 is built from 13 residues. The V end was cut by 4 bases, the J end by 11 bases, with 17 bases between. The CDR3 coding sequence is TGTGCCAGCAGCCTTCCGGGCGAGCGTGAGCAGTACTTC. Translation: CASSLPGEREQYF.

There are a few counts of this clonotype. The rearrangement joins TRBV6-5 to TRBJ2-7; the D gene is possibly TRBD2 (6 bases). CDR3 length: 16 amino acids. The germline gives CDR1 MNHEY, CDR2 SVGAGI. The V gene lost 9 bases and the J gene lost 0 bases, with 21 bases spanning the gap. CDR3 in DNA: TGTGCCAGTGGGAGCCTAGCGTCCCTCAGCTCCTACGAGCAGTACTTC. This sequence encodes CASGSLASLSSYEQYF.

The chain recombines TRBV9 with TRBJ1-4, with 7 bases identical to TRBD1. CDR3 length: 15 amino acids. The ends lost 0 bases at V and 7 bases at J; junction bases unmatched: 6. Germline CDR1 is SGDLS and CDR2 is YYNGEE. The CDR3 region has the DNA TGTGCCAGCAGCGTAGGGGACAGCGGAGTTGAAAAACTGTTTTTT. Translation gives CASSVGDSGVEKLFF. The full variable domain, rest sourced from reference TRBV9 and TRBJ1-4, is DSGVTQTPKHLITATGQRVTLRCSPRSGDLSVYWYQQSLDQGLQFLIQYYNGEERAKGNILERFSAQQFPDLHSELNLSSLELGDSALYFCASSVGDSGVEKLFFGSGTQLSVL.

This chain uses TRBV11-3 with TRBJ2-1; 7 nucleotides align to TRBD1. CDR1 SGHNT and CDR2 YENEEA come from the germline V gene. The CDR3 totals 17 residues. Trimming cost V 7 bases and J 6 bases; bases outside gene matches: 18. The CDR3 DNA reads as TGTGCCAGCACCCGAAACCCGACAGGGAAACCTTCCAATGAGCAGTTCTTC. This translates into CASTRNPTGKPSNEQFF.